Listed here are 23 T cell receptor beta chains from one sample, sequenced in a study of cytomegalovirus exposure and HLA in healthy donors. The PCR was carried out with 60 Vbeta primers and 13 Jbeta primers. Method: immunoSEQ multiplex PCR; TCRdb's copy keeps in-frame clones and lacks some. The sample includes under 250,000 clones, approximately 80% seen only once; the top ten take 1.7%. Sequenced sample: PBMCs. Source of these receptors: a man in his fifties in good health and CMV-seronegative.

This chain links TRBV27 with TRBJ2-7; D might be TRBD1 (6 bases). V lost 3 bases to trimming and J lost 5 bases, with 14 bases between them. CDR1 and CDR2 (germline): MNHEY, SMNVEV (reference sequence). The CDR3 is made up of 14 amino acids. The CDR3 spells CASSFERRDNEQYF. CDR3 in DNA: TGTGCCAGCAGTTTTGAGCGCCGGGACAACGAGCAGTACTTC.

The chain links TRBV7-9 to TRBJ1-2; D is unclear. V was shortened by 6 bases and J by 3 bases, with 11 bases between the two germline ends. Germline CDR1 is SEHNR and CDR2 is FQNEAQ (reference sequence). The CDR3 runs 13 residues. The CDR3 is CASRQQVDYGYTF. The CDR3 nucleotides read TGTGCCAGCAGGCAGCAGGTGGACTATGGCTACACCTTC.

The chain carries TRBV15 and TRBJ1-5; D might be TRBD1 (6 bases). Germline V gene sequence: CDR1 LNHNV, CDR2 YYDKDF (reference sequence). This CDR3 has 14 amino acids. Trimming took 5 bases from V and 6 from J, leaving 14 bases between them. The CDR3 sequence is CATSQLRGFQPQHF. CDR3 in DNA: TGTGCCACCAGCCAGCTTAGGGGGTTTCAGCCCCAGCATTTT.

The V and J genes are TRBV6-6 and TRBJ2-1; 8 bases match TRBD1. The junction had 3 bases not matched to a gene; V was cut back by 2 bases and J by 6 bases. Germline V gives CDR1 MNHNY, CDR2 SVGAGI (reference sequence). This CDR3 has 14 residues. The CDR3 is CASSYQGAGNEQFF. The CDR3 DNA follows: TGTGCCAGCAGTTACCAGGGGGCAGGCAATGAGCAGTTCTTC.

The CDR3: CASSLTDRATDTQYF. CDR3 DNA sequence: TGCGCCAGCAGTTTAACCGACAGGGCCACAGATACGCAGTATTTT. The rearrangement joins TRBV5-1 to TRBJ2-3; 7 positions agree with TRBD1. The V gene's germline CDR1 is SGHRS and CDR2 YFSETQ. The V gene end was trimmed by 5 bases and the J gene end by 2 bases; junction bases not matched to a gene: 8. The CDR3 is 15 amino acids.

This chain links TRBV27 with TRBJ2-3, with TRBD2 matching over 11 bases. This CDR3 has 15 residues. The germline CDR1 and CDR2 sequences are MNHEY and SMNVEV (reference sequence). Germline trimming cut 5 bases from V and 3 bases from J; bases unmatched to any gene: 4. In DNA form, the CDR3 reads TGTGCCAGCAGTCCCCGACTAGCGGGAACAGATACGCAGTATTTT. Translated, it gives CASSPRLAGTDTQYF.

The genes are TRBV28 and TRBJ1-5, with D uncertain. V lost 5 bases and J 0 bases, leaving 11 bases between the germline ends. The CDR3 contains 15 residues. CDR1 and CDR2 from the germline V gene are MDHEN and SYDVKM. CDR3 coding DNA: TGTGCCAGCAGTCCCCGCCAGTATAGCAATCAGCCCCAGCATTTT. Translating gives CASSPRQYSNQPQHF.

The rearrangement links TRBV11-2 to TRBJ2-5, with TRBD1 matching 12 bases. The CDR3 length is 16 residues. Losses at the gene ends were 1 base for V and 4 bases for J; bases not matched to a gene: 4. Germline lookup yields CDR1 SGHAT and CDR2 FQNNGV. The CDR3 bases are TGTGCCAGCAGCTTAGGGGGACAGGGGGCTAGAGAGACCCAGTACTTC. This gives the protein CASSLGGQGARETQYF.

The rearrangement links TRBV19 to TRBJ2-7, with 7 bases that match TRBD2. CDR3 length: 14 residues. The trim removed 7 bases at V and 0 bases at J, leaving 6 bases unmatched. Per the germline V gene, CDR1 is LNHDA and CDR2 is SQIVND (reference sequence). The CDR3 nucleotides are TGTGCCAGTAAGCCCCCGGGAGGCTCCTACGAGCAGTACTTC. This sequence encodes CASKPPGGSYEQYF.

The chain combines TRBV28 with TRBJ2-1; D is possibly TRBD1 (6 bases). Trimming shortened V by 1 base and J by 10 bases, and 14 bases separated the two germline ends. Germline-derived CDR1 and CDR2 are MDHEN and SYDVKM. The CDR3 extends over 14 amino acids. This CDR3 is CASSLSVGAFEQFF. In nucleotides, the CDR3 is TGTGCCAGCAGTTTATCAGTGGGGGCCTTCGAGCAGTTCTTC. The whole variable domain, remainder taken from reference TRBV28 and TRBJ2-1, is DVKVTQSSRYLVKRTGEKVFLECVQDMDHENMFWYRQDPGLGLRLIYFSYDVKMKEKGDIPEGYSVSREKKERFSLILESASTNQTSMYLCASSLSVGAFEQFFGPGTRLTVL.

The chain employs TRBV7-9 and TRBJ1-4; TRBD1 is a possible D gene (6 bases). There are 15 residues in the CDR3. Germline CDR1 is SEHNR and CDR2 is FQNEAQ (reference sequence). V was shortened by 3 bases and J by 5 bases, with 13 bases between the two germline ends. CDR3 in amino acids: CASSLSQGGNEKLFF. The DNA of the CDR3 is TGTGCCAGCAGCTTGTCACAGGGAGGGAATGAAAAACTGTTTTTT.

The chain couples TRBV28 to TRBJ2-7; a weak D match, TRBD1 (5 bases). Trimming took 6 bases from V and 4 from J, leaving 16 bases between them. CDR1 and CDR2 (germline): MDHEN, SYDVKM. The CDR3 extends over 14 amino acids. The CDR3, as DNA: TGTGCCAGCAGCCCCCCACAGGCAGTGTACGAGCAGTACTTC. Protein sequence: CASSPPQAVYEQYF.

V and J are TRBV11-2 and TRBJ2-4, with D perhaps TRBD2 (6 bases). Trimming took 4 bases from V and 9 from J, leaving 16 bases between them. The germline gives CDR1 SGHAT, CDR2 FQNNGV. The CDR3 is 14 amino acids. DNA of the CDR3: TGTGCCAGCAGCTACGGCGCGGGAAGTATCATTCAGTACTTC. This translates into CASSYGAGSIIQYF.

The chain employs TRBV28 and TRBJ1-2, with TRBD1 matching over 12 bases. In germline, CDR1 is MDHEN, CDR2 SYDVKM. The CDR3 length is 17 residues. The junction had 10 bases not matched to a gene; V was cut back by 5 bases and J by 3 bases. DNA for the CDR3: TGTGCCAGCAGTGTGATTGGGACAGGGGGCAGAGACTATGGCTACACCTTC. Protein product: CASSVIGTGGRDYGYTF.

V and J are TRBV7-2 and TRBJ2-1; 7 bases are a match to TRBD1. In germline, CDR1 is SGHTA, CDR2 FQGNSA. Unmatched junction bases numbered 4, after V lost 1 base and J lost 7 bases. This CDR3 spans 14 amino acids. The CDR3: CASSLEGARNEQFF. Here the CDR3 DNA reads TGTGCCAGCAGCTTAGAGGGGGCGCGTAATGAGCAGTTCTTC.

This chain uses TRBV28 with TRBJ1-1, with 7 nucleotides matching TRBD1. Trimming cost V 6 bases and J 11 bases; bases outside gene matches: 6. CDR1 and CDR2 (germline): MDHEN, SYDVKM. The CDR3 spans 11 residues. CDR3 DNA sequence: TGTGCCAGCAGCTACGTGACAGGGGCTTTCTTT. Translation gives CASSYVTGAFF.

V gene TRBV28 combines with J gene TRBJ1-2; a weak D match, TRBD1 (5 bases). The CDR3 runs 13 residues. Germline lookup yields CDR1 MDHEN and CDR2 SYDVKM. Trimming stripped 5 bases from V and 2 bases from J, with 9 bases between. The chain's CDR3 is CASSAGRNYGYTF. CDR3 nucleotides: TGTGCCAGCAGTGCAGGGCGGAACTATGGCTACACCTTC.

This clone has a handful of counts. This chain links TRBV4-1 with TRBJ1-3, with TRBD1 as a possible D gene (6 bases). Trimming stripped 3 bases from V and 1 base from J, with 13 bases between. CDR3 length: 16 residues. Germline V CDR1 and CDR2: MGHRA, YSYEKL. The CDR3 spells CASSQPTGDSGNTIYF. The CDR3 coding sequence is TGCGCCAGCAGCCAGCCGACAGGTGATTCTGGAAACACCATATATTTT.

This clone was counted between two and nine times. The chain is built from TRBV4-2 and TRBJ2-5, with TRBD1 matching 7 bases. The germline V gene has CDR1 LGHNA and CDR2 YNFKEQ. There are 16 residues in the CDR3. Trimming took 6 bases from V and 2 from J; bases not matched to a gene: 12. CDR3 sequence reads: CASSPRVQGLQETQYF. The CDR3 DNA follows: TGTGCCAGCAGTCCTAGGGTACAGGGGTTACAAGAGACCCAGTACTTC.

The V and J genes are TRBV19 and TRBJ2-1, with 7 positions matching TRBD2. The CDR3 sequence is 16 residues long. From germline, CDR1 is LNHDA and CDR2 SQIVND (reference sequence). The trim removed 6 bases at V and 1 base at J, leaving 9 bases unmatched. CDR3 DNA sequence: TGTGCCAGTAGCCTCGAGCCTAGCGGATCCTACAATGAGCAGTTCTTC. This translates into CASSLEPSGSYNEQFF.

V usage is TRBV5-5 and J usage is TRBJ1-5, with D tentatively TRBD1 (6 bases). Trimming cost V 3 bases and J 3 bases, with 22 bases left between them. Germline V CDR1 and CDR2: SGHKS, YYEKEE (reference sequence). The CDR3 totals 18 residues. In nucleotides, the CDR3 is TGTGCCAGCAGCTCCTACTACAGGGATGGAAGCCTCAATCAGCCCCAGCATTTT. Translated, it gives CASSSYYRDGSLNQPQHF.

This sequence joins TRBV11-2 and TRBJ2-1; 10 bases are a match to TRBD2. There are 19 residues in the CDR3. J was trimmed by 11 bases and V by 0 bases; bases with no gene match: 19. The germline gives CDR1 SGHAT, CDR2 FQNNGV. CDR3: CASSLERWGSGRATDQQFF. DNA for the CDR3: TGTGCCAGCAGCTTAGAGAGGTGGGGAAGCGGGAGGGCCACCGATCAGCAGTTCTTC.

CDR3 loop: CASSLTGNQPQHF. The CDR3 coding sequence is TGTGCCAGCAGCTTAACGGGGAATCAGCCCCAGCATTTT. This sequence joins TRBV11-1 and TRBJ1-5; D gene unclear. CDR1 SGHAT and CDR2 FQDESV come from the germline V gene (reference sequence). Trimming removed 2 bases at V and 4 bases at J, with 6 bases between. The CDR3 totals 13 residues.